Given below is one T cell receptor beta chain in context. What it binds is not known. Cells designated naive CD8 were CD45RO-negative and were positively selected for CCR7, with terminally differentiated effector memory CD45RA+ cells excluded. Germline values: CDR1 KGHSH, CDR2 LQKENI. This CDR3 region has 12 residues. V was clipped by 2 bases and J by 1 base, with 2 bases between them. The source of the sample is a study of shared clonotypes between healthy human individuals. On the study more broadly: A donor's plate count was three for CD4 naive and three for CD4 memory; CD8 naive had two and CD8 memory one.

Study-level results: Among a few donors, approximately 4.6% of naive CD4 clonotypes were found in common. Shared clonotypes across all four donors exceeded non-shared ones in generation probability.

The method was immunoSEQ multiplex PCR; TCRdb's version includes in-frame clones alone and lacks a portion of them. The table has millions of clones, 93% seen once; the top ten hold under 2%. The chain uses TRBV18 and TRBJ1-1; D is uncertain. The receptor's source is a man aged 18 to 35 in good health. Some clones in this sample may be carry-over from other donors' samples. The sequencing sample was made of naive CD8+ T cells from PBMCs. CDR3 in DNA: TGTGCCAGCTCACCAACGAACACTGAAGCTTTCTTT. It encodes CASSPTNTEAFF.